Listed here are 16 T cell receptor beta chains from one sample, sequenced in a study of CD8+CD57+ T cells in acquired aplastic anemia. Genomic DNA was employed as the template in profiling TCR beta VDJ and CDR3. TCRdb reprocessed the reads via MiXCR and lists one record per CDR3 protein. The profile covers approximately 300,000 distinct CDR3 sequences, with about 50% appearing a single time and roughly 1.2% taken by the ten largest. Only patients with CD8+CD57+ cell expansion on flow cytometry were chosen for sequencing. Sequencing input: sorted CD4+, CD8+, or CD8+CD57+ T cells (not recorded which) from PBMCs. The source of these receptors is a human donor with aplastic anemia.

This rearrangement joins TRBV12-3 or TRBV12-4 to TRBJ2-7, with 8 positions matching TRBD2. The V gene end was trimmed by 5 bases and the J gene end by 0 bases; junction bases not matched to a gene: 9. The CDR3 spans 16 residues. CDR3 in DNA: TGTGCCAGCAGTCCCTTAGCGGGGCTAAGCTCCTACGAGCAGTACTTC. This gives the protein CASSPLAGLSSYEQYF.

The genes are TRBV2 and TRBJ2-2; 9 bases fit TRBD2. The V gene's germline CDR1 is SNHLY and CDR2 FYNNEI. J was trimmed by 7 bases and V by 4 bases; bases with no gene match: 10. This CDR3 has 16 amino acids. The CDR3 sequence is CASSALAGLVIGELFF. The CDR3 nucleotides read TGTGCCAGCAGTGCCCTAGCGGGGCTTGTCATCGGGGAGCTGTTTTTT.

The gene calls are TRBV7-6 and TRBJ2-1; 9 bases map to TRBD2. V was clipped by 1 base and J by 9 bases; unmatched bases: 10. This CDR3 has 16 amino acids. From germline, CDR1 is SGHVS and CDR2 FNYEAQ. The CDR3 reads CASSLEVGGTSLEQFF. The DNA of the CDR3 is TGTGCCAGCAGCTTAGAGGTCGGGGGGACTAGCCTTGAGCAGTTCTTC.

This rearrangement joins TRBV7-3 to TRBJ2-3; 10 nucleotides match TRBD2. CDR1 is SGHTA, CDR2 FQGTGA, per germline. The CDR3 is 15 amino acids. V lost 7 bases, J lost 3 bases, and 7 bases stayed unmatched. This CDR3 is CASTPGTSVTDTQYF. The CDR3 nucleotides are TGTGCCAGCACCCCCGGGACTAGCGTAACAGATACGCAGTATTTT.

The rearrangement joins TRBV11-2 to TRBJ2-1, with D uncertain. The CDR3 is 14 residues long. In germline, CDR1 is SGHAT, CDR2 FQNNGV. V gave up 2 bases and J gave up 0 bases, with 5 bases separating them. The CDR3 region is CASSLSLSYNEQFF. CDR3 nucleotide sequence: TGTGCCAGCAGCTTATCCCTCTCCTACAATGAGCAGTTCTTC.

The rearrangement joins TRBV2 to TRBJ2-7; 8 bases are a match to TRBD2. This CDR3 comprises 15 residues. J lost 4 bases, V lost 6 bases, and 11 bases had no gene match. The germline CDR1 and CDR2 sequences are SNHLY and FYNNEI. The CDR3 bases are TGTGCCAGCAGGTTGGGGACGGGGGGGGAGTACGAGCAGTACTTC. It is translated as CASRLGTGGEYEQYF. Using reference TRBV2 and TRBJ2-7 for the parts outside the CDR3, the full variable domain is EPEVTQTPSHQVTQMGQEVILRCVPISNHLYFYWYRQILGQKVEFLVSFYNNEISEKSEIFDDQFSVERPDGSNFTLKIRSTKLEDSAMYFCASRLGTGGEYEQYFGPGTRLTVT.

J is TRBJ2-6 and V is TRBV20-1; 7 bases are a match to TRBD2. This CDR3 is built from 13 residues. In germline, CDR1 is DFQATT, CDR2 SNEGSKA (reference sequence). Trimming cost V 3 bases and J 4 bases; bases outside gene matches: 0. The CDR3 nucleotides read TGCAGTGCTAGTAGCGGGGGGGCCAACGTCCTGACTTTC. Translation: CSASSGGANVLTF.

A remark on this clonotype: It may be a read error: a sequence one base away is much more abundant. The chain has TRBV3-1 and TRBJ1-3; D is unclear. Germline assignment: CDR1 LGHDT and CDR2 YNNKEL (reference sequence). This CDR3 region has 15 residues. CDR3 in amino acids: CASSQDANSGDTIYF. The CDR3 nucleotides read TGTGCCAGCAGCCAAGATGCCAACTCTGGAGACACCATATATTTT.

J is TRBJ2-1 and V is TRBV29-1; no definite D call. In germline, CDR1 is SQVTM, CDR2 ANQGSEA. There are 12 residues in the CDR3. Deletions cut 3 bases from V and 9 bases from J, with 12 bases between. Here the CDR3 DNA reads TGCAGCGTTGAGCTGGGCGTCGGTGAGCAGTTCTTC. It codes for CSVELGVGEQFF.

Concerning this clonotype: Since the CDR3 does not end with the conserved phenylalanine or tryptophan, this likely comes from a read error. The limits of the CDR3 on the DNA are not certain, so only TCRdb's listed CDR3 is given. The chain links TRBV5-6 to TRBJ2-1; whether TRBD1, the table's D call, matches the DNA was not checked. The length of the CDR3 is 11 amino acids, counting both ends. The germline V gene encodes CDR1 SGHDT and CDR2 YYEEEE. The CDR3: CASSLPGQGVT.

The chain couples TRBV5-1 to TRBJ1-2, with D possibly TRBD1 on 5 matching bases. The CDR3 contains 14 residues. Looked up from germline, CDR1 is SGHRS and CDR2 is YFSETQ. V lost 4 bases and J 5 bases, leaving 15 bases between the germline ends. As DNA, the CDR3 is TGCGCCAGCAGCCGGGGCGGTGACCTTTATGGCTACACCTTC. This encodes CASSRGGDLYGYTF.

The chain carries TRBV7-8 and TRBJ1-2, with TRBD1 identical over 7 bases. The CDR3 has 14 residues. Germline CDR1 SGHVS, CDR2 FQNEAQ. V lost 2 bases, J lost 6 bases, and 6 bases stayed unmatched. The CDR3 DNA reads TGTGCCAGCAGCTTACCGAATGGACAGGATGGCTACACCTTC. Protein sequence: CASSLPNGQDGYTF.

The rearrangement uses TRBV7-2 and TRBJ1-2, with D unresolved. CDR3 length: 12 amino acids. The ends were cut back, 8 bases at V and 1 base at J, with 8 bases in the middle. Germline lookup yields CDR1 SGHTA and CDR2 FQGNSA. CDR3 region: CASPRNNYGYTF. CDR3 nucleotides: TGTGCCAGCCCGAGGAATAACTATGGCTACACCTTC. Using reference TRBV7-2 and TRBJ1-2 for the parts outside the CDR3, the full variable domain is GAGVSQSPSNKVTEKGKDVELRCDPISGHTALYWYRQSLGQGLEFLIYFQGNSAPDKSGLPSDRFSAERTGGSVSTLTIQRTQQEDSAVYLCASPRNNYGYTFGSGTRLTVV.

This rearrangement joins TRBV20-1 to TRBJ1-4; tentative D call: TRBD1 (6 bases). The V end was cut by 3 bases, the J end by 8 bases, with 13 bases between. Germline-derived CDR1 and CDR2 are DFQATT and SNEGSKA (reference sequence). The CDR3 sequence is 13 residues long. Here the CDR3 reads CSASRGQSEKLFF. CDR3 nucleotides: TGCAGTGCTAGCAGGGGTCAGTCCGAAAAACTGTTTTTT.

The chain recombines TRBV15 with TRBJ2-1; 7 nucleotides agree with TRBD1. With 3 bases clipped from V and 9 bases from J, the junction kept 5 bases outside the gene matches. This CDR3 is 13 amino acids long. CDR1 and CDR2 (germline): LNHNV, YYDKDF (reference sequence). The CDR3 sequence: CATSSDRVGEQFF. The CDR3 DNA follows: TGTGCCACCAGCAGTGACAGGGTCGGTGAGCAGTTCTTC.

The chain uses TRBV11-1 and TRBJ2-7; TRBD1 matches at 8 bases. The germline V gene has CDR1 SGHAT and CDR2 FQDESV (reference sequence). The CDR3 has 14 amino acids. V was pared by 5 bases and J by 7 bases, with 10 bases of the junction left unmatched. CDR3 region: CASSLGQGAKEQYF. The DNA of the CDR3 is TGTGCCAGCAGCCTGGGGCAGGGGGCGAAGGAGCAGTACTTC.